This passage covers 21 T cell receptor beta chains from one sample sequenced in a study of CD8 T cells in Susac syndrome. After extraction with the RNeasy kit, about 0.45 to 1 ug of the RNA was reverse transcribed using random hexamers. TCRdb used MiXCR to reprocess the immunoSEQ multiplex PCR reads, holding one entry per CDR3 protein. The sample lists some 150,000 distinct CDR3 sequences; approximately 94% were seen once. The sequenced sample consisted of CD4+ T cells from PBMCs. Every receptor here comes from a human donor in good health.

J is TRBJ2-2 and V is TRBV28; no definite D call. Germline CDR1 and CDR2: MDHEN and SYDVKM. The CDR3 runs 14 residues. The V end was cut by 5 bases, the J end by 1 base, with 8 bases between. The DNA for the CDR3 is TGTGCCAGCAGTGCCCCTATGAACACCGGGGAGCTGTTTTTT. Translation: CASSAPMNTGELFF.

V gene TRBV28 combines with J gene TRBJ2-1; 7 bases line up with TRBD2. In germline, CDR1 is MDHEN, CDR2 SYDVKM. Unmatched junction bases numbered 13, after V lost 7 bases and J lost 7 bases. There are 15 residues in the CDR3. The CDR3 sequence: CASKVGTTFANEQFF. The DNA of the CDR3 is TGTGCCAGCAAGGTCGGGACTACGTTTGCGAATGAGCAGTTCTTC.

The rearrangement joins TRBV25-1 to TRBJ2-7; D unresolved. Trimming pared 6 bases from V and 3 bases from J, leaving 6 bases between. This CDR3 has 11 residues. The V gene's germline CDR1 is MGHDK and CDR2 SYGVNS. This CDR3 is CASSRIYEQYF. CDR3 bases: TGTGCCAGCAGCCGGATCTACGAGCAGTACTTC.

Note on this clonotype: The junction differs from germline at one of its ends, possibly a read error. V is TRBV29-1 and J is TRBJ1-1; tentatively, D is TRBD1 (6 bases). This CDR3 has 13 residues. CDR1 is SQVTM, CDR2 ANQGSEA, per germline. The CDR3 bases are TGCAGCGCTGAAGTAGGGGGGAACACTGAAGCTTTCTTT. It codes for CSAEVGGNTEAFF.

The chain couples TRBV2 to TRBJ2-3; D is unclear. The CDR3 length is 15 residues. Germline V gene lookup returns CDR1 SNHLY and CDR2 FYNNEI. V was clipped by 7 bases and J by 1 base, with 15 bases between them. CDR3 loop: CASTPMSAGTDTQYF. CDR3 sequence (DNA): TGTGCCAGCACCCCCATGAGCGCCGGCACAGATACGCAGTATTTT.

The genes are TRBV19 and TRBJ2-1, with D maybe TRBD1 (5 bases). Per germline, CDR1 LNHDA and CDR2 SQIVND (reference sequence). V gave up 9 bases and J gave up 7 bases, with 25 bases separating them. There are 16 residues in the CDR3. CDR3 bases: TGTGCCAGCAGTCCCGGCAGGGCGTCCGATGCGAATGAGCAGTTCTTC. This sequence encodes CASSPGRASDANEQFF.

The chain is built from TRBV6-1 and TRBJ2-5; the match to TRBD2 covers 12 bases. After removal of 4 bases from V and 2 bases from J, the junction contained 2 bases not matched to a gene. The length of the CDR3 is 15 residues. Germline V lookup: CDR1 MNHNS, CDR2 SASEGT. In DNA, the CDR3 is TGTGCCAGCAGTGTGACTAGCGGGGGACAAGAGACCCAGTACTTC. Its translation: CASSVTSGGQETQYF.

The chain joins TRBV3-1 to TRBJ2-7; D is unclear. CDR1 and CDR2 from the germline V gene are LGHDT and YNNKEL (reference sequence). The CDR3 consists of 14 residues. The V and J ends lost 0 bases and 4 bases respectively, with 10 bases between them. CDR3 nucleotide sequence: TGTGCCAGCAGCCAAGAGTCAAGGTTTTACGAGCAGTACTTC. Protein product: CASSQESRFYEQYF.

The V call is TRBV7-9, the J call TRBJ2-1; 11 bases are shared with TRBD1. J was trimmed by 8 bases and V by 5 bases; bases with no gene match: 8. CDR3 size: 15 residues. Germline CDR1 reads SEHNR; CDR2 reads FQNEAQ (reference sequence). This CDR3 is CASSLRTGGLYEQFF. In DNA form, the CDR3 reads TGTGCCAGCAGCCTTCGGACAGGGGGCTTGTATGAGCAGTTCTTC.

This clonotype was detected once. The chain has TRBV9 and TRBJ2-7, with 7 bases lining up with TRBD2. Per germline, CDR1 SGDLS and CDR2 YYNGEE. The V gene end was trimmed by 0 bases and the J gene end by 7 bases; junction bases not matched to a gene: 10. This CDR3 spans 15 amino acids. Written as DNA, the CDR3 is TGTGCCAGCAGCGTAGATTTTGCGGGAGTATATGAGCAGTACTTC. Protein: CASSVDFAGVYEQYF.

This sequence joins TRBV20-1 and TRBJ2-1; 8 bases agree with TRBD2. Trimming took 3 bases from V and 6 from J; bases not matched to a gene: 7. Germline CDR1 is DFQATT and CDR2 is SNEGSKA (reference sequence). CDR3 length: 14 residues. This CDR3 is CSASTSGLSNEQFF. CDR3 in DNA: TGCAGTGCTAGCACTAGCGGCCTTTCCAATGAGCAGTTCTTC.

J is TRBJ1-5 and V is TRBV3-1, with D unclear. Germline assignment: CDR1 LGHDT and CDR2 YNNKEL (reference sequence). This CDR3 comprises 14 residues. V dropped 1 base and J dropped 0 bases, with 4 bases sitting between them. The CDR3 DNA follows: TGTGCCAGCAGCCAAGGGCCTAGCAATCAGCCCCAGCATTTT. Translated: CASSQGPSNQPQHF.

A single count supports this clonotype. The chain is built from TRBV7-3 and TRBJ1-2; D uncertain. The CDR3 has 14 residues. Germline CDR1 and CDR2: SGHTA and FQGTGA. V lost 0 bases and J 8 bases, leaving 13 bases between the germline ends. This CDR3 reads CASSLTGSLGGYTF. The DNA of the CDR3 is TGTGCCAGCAGCTTAACGGGCAGCTTGGGAGGCTACACCTTC.

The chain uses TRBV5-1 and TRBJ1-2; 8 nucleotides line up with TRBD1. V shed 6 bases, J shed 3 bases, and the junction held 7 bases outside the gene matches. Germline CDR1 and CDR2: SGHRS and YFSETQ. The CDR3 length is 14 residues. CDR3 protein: CASTFGQGHYGYTF. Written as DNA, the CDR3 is TGCGCCAGCACCTTTGGACAGGGACACTATGGCTACACCTTC.

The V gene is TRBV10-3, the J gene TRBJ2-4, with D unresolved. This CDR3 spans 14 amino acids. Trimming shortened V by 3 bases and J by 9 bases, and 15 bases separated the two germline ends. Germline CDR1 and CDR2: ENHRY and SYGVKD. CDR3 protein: CAISEGNPNGIQYF. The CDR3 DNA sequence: TGTGCCATCAGTGAAGGTAATCCAAATGGCATTCAGTACTTC.

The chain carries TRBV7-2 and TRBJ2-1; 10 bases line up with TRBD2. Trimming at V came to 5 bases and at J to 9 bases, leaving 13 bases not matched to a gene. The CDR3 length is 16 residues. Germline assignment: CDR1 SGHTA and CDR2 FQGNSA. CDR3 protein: CASSQFPSGSRGEQFF. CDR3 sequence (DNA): TGTGCCAGCAGCCAATTCCCTAGCGGGAGCCGGGGTGAGCAGTTCTTC. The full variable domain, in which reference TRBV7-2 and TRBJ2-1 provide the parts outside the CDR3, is GAGVSQSPSNKVTEKGKDVELRCDPISGHTALYWYRQSLGQGLEFLIYFQGNSAPDKSGLPSDRFSAERTGGSVSTLTIQRTQQEDSAVYLCASSQFPSGSRGEQFFGPGTRLTVL.

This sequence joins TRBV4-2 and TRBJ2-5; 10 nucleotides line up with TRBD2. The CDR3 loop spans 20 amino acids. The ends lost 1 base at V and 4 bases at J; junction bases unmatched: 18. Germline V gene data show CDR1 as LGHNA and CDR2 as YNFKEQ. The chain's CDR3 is CASSQANGLAVTGWGETQYF. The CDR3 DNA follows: TGTGCCAGCAGCCAAGCAAACGGACTAGCGGTCACAGGGTGGGGAGAGACCCAGTACTTC.

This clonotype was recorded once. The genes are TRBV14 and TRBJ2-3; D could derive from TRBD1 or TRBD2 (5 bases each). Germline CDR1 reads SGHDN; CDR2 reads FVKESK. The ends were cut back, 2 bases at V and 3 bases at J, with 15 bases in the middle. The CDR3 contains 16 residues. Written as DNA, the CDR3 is TGTGCCAGCAGCCAACCCCGGGACCGCACTACAGATACGCAGTATTTT. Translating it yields CASSQPRDRTTDTQYF.

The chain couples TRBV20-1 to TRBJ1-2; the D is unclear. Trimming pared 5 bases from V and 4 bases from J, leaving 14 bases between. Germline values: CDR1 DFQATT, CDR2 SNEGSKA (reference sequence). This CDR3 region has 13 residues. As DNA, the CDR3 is TGCAGTGCTCCCCTGACGACCTCCTATGGCTACACCTTC. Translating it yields CSAPLTTSYGYTF.

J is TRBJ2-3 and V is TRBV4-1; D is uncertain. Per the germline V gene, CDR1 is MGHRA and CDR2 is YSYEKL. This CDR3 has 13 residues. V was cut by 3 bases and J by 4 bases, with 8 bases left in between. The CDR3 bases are TGCGCCAGCAGCCAGTCTAGTGCAGATACGCAGTATTTT. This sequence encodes CASSQSSADTQYF.

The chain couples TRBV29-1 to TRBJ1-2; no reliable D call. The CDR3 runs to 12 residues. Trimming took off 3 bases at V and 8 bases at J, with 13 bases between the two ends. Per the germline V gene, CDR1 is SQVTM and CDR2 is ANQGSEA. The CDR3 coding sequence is TGCAGCGTTGATTCGGGAAGCGGCGGCTACACCTTC. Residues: CSVDSGSGGYTF.